Below are 18 T cell receptor beta chains sequenced from a single sample in a study of blood T cell repertoires in COVID-19. TCRdb keeps only in-frame clones here, not all; method: immunoSEQ multiplex PCR. The repertoire includes 250,000 or so clones, roughly nine tenths of them detected once, and 4.6% sits in the top ten. Sequencing was done on a sample of peripheral blood. The receptor set was obtained from a woman between 40 and 55 years old who had recovered from COVID-19.

CDR3 DNA: TGTGCCAGCAGTTTAAGGACAGCCTACGAGCAGTACTTC. Amino acid sequence: CASSLRTAYEQYF. This chain links TRBV28 with TRBJ2-7; tentative D call: TRBD1 (6 bases). The CDR3 is 13 amino acids. V gave up 2 bases and J gave up 2 bases, with 7 bases separating them. Germline loops: CDR1 MDHEN, CDR2 SYDVKM.

The CDR3 region has the DNA TGTGCCAGCAGCTCTAGTGGAAACAATGAGCAGTTCTTC. Its translation is CASSSSGNNEQFF. This rearrangement joins TRBV9 to TRBJ2-1; D is ambiguous. Germline CDR1 SGDLS, CDR2 YYNGEE. Trimming stripped 4 bases from V and 5 bases from J, with 10 bases between. The CDR3 loop spans 13 amino acids.

The chain links TRBV30 to TRBJ2-5; 10 positions agree with TRBD1. This CDR3 has 13 residues. Germline assignment: CDR1 GTSNPN and CDR2 SVGIG (reference sequence). Trimming removed 7 bases from V and 7 bases from J; junction bases left unmatched: 9. CDR3 nucleotide sequence: TGTGCCTACAACCGGGACAGGGGAGGGACCCAGTACTTC. Its protein is CAYNRDRGGTQYF. The full variable domain, in which reference TRBV30 and TRBJ2-5 provide the parts outside the CDR3, is SQTIHQWPATLVQPVGSPLSLECTVEGTSNPNLYWYRQAAGRGLQLLFYSVGIGQISSEVPQNLSASRPQDRQFILSSKKLLLSDSGFYLCAYNRDRGGTQYFGPGTRLLVL.

The count of this clone is one. J is TRBJ1-4 and V is TRBV27; 9 bases line up with TRBD1. J lost 4 bases, V lost 4 bases, and 4 bases had no gene match. This CDR3 has 15 residues. The germline V gene encodes CDR1 MNHEY and CDR2 SMNVEV (reference sequence). CDR3 sequence: CASSSGQGLNEKLFF. The DNA of the CDR3 is TGTGCCAGCAGTTCGGGACAGGGTCTTAATGAAAAACTGTTTTTT.

This clone appeared a single time. The chain couples TRBV5-1 to TRBJ2-7; TRBD2 matches 8 bases. The germline V gene has CDR1 SGHRS and CDR2 YFSETQ. The CDR3 is 15 amino acids. Trimming took 7 bases from V and 2 from J; bases not matched to a gene: 11. The CDR3 loop is CASWDPGGSPYEQYF. For the CDR3, the DNA is TGCGCCAGCTGGGACCCGGGGGGGAGTCCCTACGAGCAGTACTTC.

The V gene is TRBV10-2, the J gene TRBJ2-3, with a tentative D call TRBD1 (6 bases). This CDR3 is 14 amino acids long. Looked up from germline, CDR1 is WSHSY and CDR2 is SAAADI. The ends were cut back, 6 bases at V and 5 bases at J, with 15 bases in the middle. In DNA, the CDR3 is TGCGCCAGCAGACACCGGGACACCCTAGATACGCAGTATTTT. This encodes CASRHRDTLDTQYF.

J is TRBJ1-1 and V is TRBV7-9, with D possibly being TRBD1 (5 bases). Germline CDR1 and CDR2: SEHNR and FQNEAQ (reference sequence). The CDR3 extends over 16 amino acids. With 1 base removed from V and 0 bases from J, the gap between germline ends came to 12 bases. CDR3 coding DNA: TGTGCCAGCAGCTTAGTAGGACATACTATGAACACTGAAGCTTTCTTT. Encoded protein: CASSLVGHTMNTEAFF.

The rearrangement uses TRBV5-4 and TRBJ2-3, with 12 bases that match TRBD2. V lost 2 bases, J lost 5 bases, and 3 bases stayed unmatched. Per germline, CDR1 SGHNT and CDR2 YYREEE (reference sequence). The CDR3 spans 15 residues. Here the CDR3 DNA reads TGTGCCAGCAGCTTAAGACTAGCGGGGGAAGATACGCAGTATTTT. Translating it yields CASSLRLAGEDTQYF. Full variable domain (remainder filled in from reference TRBV5-4 and TRBJ2-3): ETGVTQSPTHLIKTRGQQVTLRCSSQSGHNTVSWYQQALGQGPQFIFQYYREEENGRGNFPPRFSGLQFPNYSSELNVNALELDDSALYLCASSLRLAGEDTQYFGPGTRLTVL.

The table lists this clone with a few counts. The rearrangement uses TRBV12-3 or TRBV12-4 and TRBJ1-6; D unclear. The CDR3 runs to 13 residues. Trimming left V 6 bases short and J 8 bases short, with 11 bases between. CDR3 region: CASSPRSDSPLHF. The CDR3 bases are TGTGCCAGCAGCCCACGGTCGGATTCACCCCTCCACTTT.

This clone has a single count. The chain carries TRBV28 and TRBJ1-2; D gene uncertain. The CDR3 loop spans 11 amino acids. Germline V gene data show CDR1 as MDHEN and CDR2 as SYDVKM. V lost 6 bases and J 2 bases, leaving 4 bases between the germline ends. This CDR3 reads CASRRNYGYTF. The CDR3 DNA sequence: TGTGCCAGCAGGCGGAACTATGGCTACACCTTC.

The CDR3 bases are TGTGCCAGCAGTTTAATACGTTCCCCCGGCCCCATGGGCATCTCGGGCTACACCTTC. Translating it yields CASSLIRSPGPMGISGYTF. The chain has TRBV27 and TRBJ1-2, with D uncertain. The V end lost 2 bases, the J end lost 8 bases, and 30 bases lay between the germline ends. The CDR3 has 19 amino acids. The germline CDR1 and CDR2 sequences are MNHEY and SMNVEV (reference sequence).

The chain couples TRBV5-1 to TRBJ1-1, with 7 bases fitting TRBD1. The V and J ends lost 2 bases and 8 bases, in that order; junction bases with no gene match: 6. From germline, CDR1 is SGHRS and CDR2 YFSETQ. The CDR3 is 13 residues long. CDR3 in amino acids: CASSLGDSREAFF. The CDR3 nucleotides are TGCGCCAGCAGCTTAGGGGACAGCAGGGAAGCTTTCTTT.

The V gene is TRBV4-2, the J gene TRBJ2-7, with 8 bases that match TRBD2. The V gene end was trimmed by 3 bases and the J gene end by 4 bases; junction bases not matched to a gene: 11. Germline values: CDR1 LGHNA, CDR2 YNFKEQ. The CDR3 consists of 16 residues. The CDR3 DNA follows: TGTGCCAGCAGCCAGGAACAGCGGGGGCCTTATTACGAGCAGTACTTC. This codes for CASSQEQRGPYYEQYF.

The chain carries TRBV3-1 (or the pseudogene TRBV3-2) and TRBJ1-5; D unresolved. Germline V gene lookup returns CDR1 LGHDT and CDR2 YNNKEL (reference sequence). This CDR3 is 16 amino acids long. V lost 0 bases and J 0 bases, leaving 9 bases between the germline ends. The CDR3 reads CASSQDSSDSNQPQHF. The DNA for the CDR3 is TGTGCCAGCAGCCAAGATTCGTCAGATAGCAATCAGCCCCAGCATTTT.

V usage is TRBV9 and J usage is TRBJ1-1; 8 nucleotides match TRBD1. The germline V gene encodes CDR1 SGDLS and CDR2 YYNGEE. V dropped 0 bases and J dropped 3; count of bases not matched to a gene: 4. This CDR3 has 15 residues. Here the CDR3 DNA reads TGTGCCAGCAGCGTAGGTCAGGGGGCATACACTGAAGCTTTCTTT. Translation: CASSVGQGAYTEAFF.

The genes are TRBV28 and TRBJ2-7, with a tentative D call TRBD1 (7 bases). This CDR3 is 16 amino acids long. V was pared by 2 bases and J by 2 bases, with 16 bases between. Per the germline V gene, CDR1 is MDHEN and CDR2 is SYDVKM. The CDR3 nucleotides read TGTGCCAGCAGTTTAACCCGGGGGACAGCTACCTACGAGCAGTACTTC. As protein: CASSLTRGTATYEQYF. The full variable domain, in which reference TRBV28 and TRBJ2-7 provide the parts outside the CDR3, is DVKVTQSSRYLVKRTGEKVFLECVQDMDHENMFWYRQDPGLGLRLIYFSYDVKMKEKGDIPEGYSVSREKKERFSLILESASTNQTSMYLCASSLTRGTATYEQYFGPGTRLTVT.

The V call is TRBV15, the J call TRBJ2-3; TRBD1 might be the D (5 bases). Germline lookup yields CDR1 LNHNV and CDR2 YYDKDF (reference sequence). There are 17 residues in the CDR3. Trimming left V 0 bases short and J 2 bases short, with 15 bases between. The CDR3 spells CATSRDVDSVYTDTQYF. DNA for the CDR3: TGTGCCACCAGCAGAGATGTAGACAGTGTTTACACAGATACGCAGTATTTT.

V gene TRBV9 combines with J gene TRBJ1-2; maybe TRBD1 (5 bases). CDR3 length equals 15 residues. Germline lookup yields CDR1 SGDLS and CDR2 YYNGEE. The V gene lost 0 bases and the J gene lost 3 bases, with 12 bases spanning the gap. DNA of the CDR3: TGTGCCAGCAGCGTAGTGGGCCAGGGTGACTATGGCTACACCTTC. Encoded protein: CASSVVGQGDYGYTF.